These 23 T cell receptor beta chains share one sample of origin, sequenced in a study of CD8 T cells in Susac syndrome. Random hexamers were used to reverse transcribe an amount of roughly 0.45 to 1 ug RNA. Each CDR3 protein is one row after TCRdb ran MiXCR on the immunoSEQ multiplex PCR reads. The sample shows about 150,000 distinct CDR3 sequences, under 97% of them seen only once. The sequenced sample consisted of CD4+ T cells from PBMCs. The receptors were sampled from a human donor with Susac syndrome.

CDR3 region: CASSLVWSLAHEQYF. As DNA, the CDR3 is TGCGCCAGCAGCTTGGTGTGGAGTCTGGCCCACGAGCAGTACTTC. The genes are TRBV5-1 and TRBJ2-7; D unclear. The V end was cut by 0 bases, the J end by 5 bases, with 15 bases between. CDR1 is SGHRS and CDR2 is YFSETQ in the germline V gene. The CDR3 runs to 15 residues.

The gene calls are TRBV2 and TRBJ2-4, with D possibly being TRBD2 (6 bases). The germline CDR1 and CDR2 sequences are SNHLY and FYNNEI. Trimming left V 7 bases short and J 0 bases short, with 10 bases between. The CDR3 loop spans 14 amino acids. CDR3 DNA sequence: TGTGCCAGCACGGGGGAGTTAGCCAAAAACATTCAGTACTTC. It translates to CASTGELAKNIQYF. The entire variable domain, with the rest obtained from reference TRBV2 and TRBJ2-4, is as follows: EPEVTQTPSHQVTQMGQEVILRCVPISNHLYFYWYRQILGQKVEFLVSFYNNEISEKSEIFDDQFSVERPDGSNFTLKIRSTKLEDSAMYFCASTGELAKNIQYFGAGTRLSVL.

V is TRBV3-1 and J is TRBJ2-7; D gene ambiguous. The germline V and J ends were trimmed by 1 base and 5 bases, with 6 bases remaining between them. Germline V gene data show CDR1 as LGHDT and CDR2 as YNNKEL (reference sequence). The CDR3 covers 12 residues. The CDR3 nucleotides read TGTGCCAGCAGCCAAGTTCTCCACGAGCAGTACTTC. This gives the protein CASSQVLHEQYF.

The rearrangement uses TRBV5-8 and TRBJ1-2, with D uncertain. The CDR3 has 14 amino acids. Germline CDR1 is SGHTS and CDR2 is YDEGEE. Trimming cost V 4 bases and J 5 bases, with 15 bases left between them. Here the CDR3 reads CASSKTGETYGYTF. For the CDR3, the DNA is TGTGCCAGCAGCAAAACCGGGGAGACTTATGGCTACACCTTC.

The chain uses TRBV5-4 and TRBJ2-3; D gene ambiguous. The CDR3 runs 12 residues. Germline V gene lookup returns CDR1 SGHNT and CDR2 YYREEE (reference sequence). V was shortened by 4 bases and J by 5 bases, with 8 bases between the two germline ends. CDR3 sequence (DNA): TGTGCCAGCAGCGGGTGGGGAGATACGCAGTATTTT. It translates to CASSGWGDTQYF.

The CDR3 sequence is CASRVTSGREQFF. CDR3 bases: TGTGCCAGCCGAGTTACTAGCGGCAGGGAGCAGTTCTTC. The chain recombines TRBV18 with TRBJ2-1; 8 positions agree with TRBD2. CDR1 and CDR2 (germline): KGHSH, LQKENI. V trimming: 8 bases; J trimming: 10 bases; junction bases outside the gene matches: 10. The CDR3 extends over 13 amino acids.

The rearrangement uses TRBV12-3 or TRBV12-4 and TRBJ2-3; D remains unclear. The CDR3 loop spans 11 amino acids. The V end was cut by 3 bases, the J end by 6 bases, with 4 bases between. The CDR3 DNA is TGTGCCAGCAGTTTTTTGGATACGCAGTATTTT. Translated: CASSFLDTQYF.

The sample holds one count of this clonotype. The rearrangement links TRBV6-5 to TRBJ2-5; D tentatively fits TRBD1 or TRBD2 (5 bases each). V shed 8 bases and J shed 0 bases, with 13 bases lying between them. The germline V gene encodes CDR1 MNHEY and CDR2 SVGAGI. The CDR3 runs to 14 residues. The CDR3 nucleotides are TGTGCCAGCTCAACGGGGCAGAACCAAGAGACCCAGTACTTC. The encoded protein is CASSTGQNQETQYF.

This clonotype occurred once. The chain combines TRBV2 with TRBJ2-1; no clear D gene. Germline V gene lookup returns CDR1 SNHLY and CDR2 FYNNEI. Trimming removed 8 bases at V and 5 bases at J, with 7 bases between. The CDR3 runs 11 residues. This CDR3 is CASGRDNEQFF. The CDR3 DNA sequence: TGTGCCAGCGGTAGGGACAATGAGCAGTTCTTC.

This chain connects TRBV12-3 or TRBV12-4 to TRBJ2-7, with 8 nucleotides matching TRBD2. The CDR3 is 13 amino acids. V shed 6 bases, J shed 5 bases, and the junction held 6 bases outside the gene matches. CDR3 loop: CASRPGGGHEQYF. The CDR3 coding sequence is TGTGCCAGCAGGCCCGGGGGGGGACACGAGCAGTACTTC.

This clonotype was counted a few times. The V call is TRBV18, the J call TRBJ2-7; D tentatively reads TRBD1 or TRBD2 (5 bases each). Trimming removed 3 bases from V and 3 bases from J, with 12 bases in between. The germline gives CDR1 KGHSH, CDR2 LQKENI. This CDR3 is 14 amino acids long. CDR3 residues: CASSPGDRHYEQYF. In DNA form, the CDR3 reads TGTGCCAGCTCACCCGGGGACCGCCACTACGAGCAGTACTTC.

The gene calls are TRBV20-1 and TRBJ2-1; possibly TRBD1 for D (6 bases). The CDR3 length is 11 residues. Germline CDR1 DFQATT, CDR2 SNEGSKA (reference sequence). V was pared by 7 bases and J by 8 bases, with 12 bases between. In DNA form, the CDR3 reads TGCAGTGGACAGGCGTTCGATGAGCAGTTCTTC. Translation gives CSGQAFDEQFF.

The V and J genes are TRBV20-1 and TRBJ1-1; no clear D gene. This CDR3 region has 13 residues. CDR1 is DFQATT, CDR2 SNEGSKA, per germline (reference sequence). V lost 5 bases to trimming and J lost 5 bases, with 15 bases between them. Here the CDR3 reads CSAASRTSTEAFF. The CDR3 region has the DNA TGCAGTGCTGCATCGCGGACTTCTACTGAAGCTTTCTTT.

J is TRBJ2-1 and V is TRBV24-1; TRBD1 is a possible D gene (7 bases). V was shortened by 4 bases and J by 10 bases, with 19 bases between the two germline ends. Germline lookup yields CDR1 KGHDR and CDR2 SFDVKD. The CDR3 spans 15 residues. CDR3: CATSDTTRGVGEQFF. CDR3 nucleotides: TGTGCCACCAGTGACACAACCAGGGGGGTCGGGGAGCAGTTCTTC.

The chain combines TRBV9 with TRBJ1-2; D not certain. Germline values: CDR1 SGDLS, CDR2 YYNGEE. The CDR3 extends over 14 amino acids. Trimming took off 6 bases at V and 2 bases at J, with 14 bases between the two ends. The CDR3 nucleotides read TGTGCCAGCACCCCGGAGGAGCGAAACTATGGCTACACCTTC. It encodes CASTPEERNYGYTF.

The CDR3 DNA follows: TGTGCCAGCAGCCCGAGTGGGAGGTACACAGATACGCAGTATTTT. This codes for CASSPSGRYTDTQYF. The J gene is TRBJ2-3, the V gene TRBV12-3 or TRBV12-4, with a tentative D call TRBD2 (6 bases). Trimming removed 6 bases from V and 2 bases from J, with 15 bases in between. The CDR3 length is 15 residues.

The genes are TRBV2 and TRBJ2-4; D might be TRBD1 or TRBD2, each matching 5 bases. CDR1 is SNHLY, CDR2 FYNNEI, per germline. Trimming left V 5 bases short and J 6 bases short, with 17 bases between. The CDR3 spans 15 residues. The CDR3 sequence: CASSYRTLRVNIQYF. Written as DNA, the CDR3 is TGTGCCAGCAGTTACAGGACTCTAAGGGTAAACATTCAGTACTTC.

This clonotype has only one observation. The rearrangement links TRBV21-1 to TRBJ1-5; the table's D call TRBD1 went unverified against the DNA. TRBV21-1 is assigned pseudogene status. The CDR3 runs to 18 residues. In DNA, the CDR3 is TGTGCCAGCAGCAAAGCCCCACCGGGACAGGGAGGCAATCAGCCCCAGCATTTT. Translating gives CASSKAPPGQGGNQPQHF.

This rearrangement joins TRBV15 to TRBJ2-5; 8 bases are a match to TRBD1. Trimming cost V 8 bases and J 5 bases; bases outside gene matches: 19. Per the germline V gene, CDR1 is LNHNV and CDR2 is YYDKDF (reference sequence). The CDR3 runs to 17 residues. CDR3 amino acids: CATEQSLRTGSTETQYF. CDR3 DNA: TGTGCCACCGAGCAGAGTCTGAGGACAGGGTCAACGGAGACCCAGTACTTC.

The V call is TRBV20-1, the J call TRBJ1-4; D is uncertain. The germline V and J ends were trimmed by 6 bases and 8 bases, with 13 bases remaining between them. CDR1 and CDR2 from the germline V gene are DFQATT and SNEGSKA (reference sequence). CDR3 length equals 12 residues. The CDR3 DNA reads as TGCAGTGCCTTGGGCCTGGGAGAAAAACTGTTTTTT. Translated: CSALGLGEKLFF.

This clonotype has just one count. The chain has TRBV7-3 and TRBJ2-1; TRBD1 matches 7 bases. Trimming took 5 bases from V and 5 from J; bases not matched to a gene: 9. The CDR3 extends over 15 amino acids. The germline V gene has CDR1 SGHTA and CDR2 FQGTGA. The CDR3 DNA reads TGTGCCAGCAGCCGTTCCGGGACAGAAGACAATGAGCAGTTCTTC. Residues: CASSRSGTEDNEQFF.

This chain links TRBV19 with TRBJ2-1, with D maybe TRBD2 (5 bases). V lost 7 bases and J lost 2, with 12 bases in between. The CDR3 length is 14 residues. Germline V gives CDR1 LNHDA, CDR2 SQIVND (reference sequence). CDR3 sequence: CASMKGVPYNEQFF. The CDR3 DNA follows: TGTGCCAGTATGAAGGGAGTCCCCTACAATGAGCAGTTCTTC.

The rearrangement uses TRBV4-2 and TRBJ2-1, with 9 bases lining up with TRBD2. Trimming cost V 1 base and J 9 bases; bases outside gene matches: 10. Germline lookup yields CDR1 LGHNA and CDR2 YNFKEQ. The CDR3 sequence is 16 residues long. As DNA, the CDR3 is TGTGCCAGCAGCCAAGTCAGGGGCGGGAGGGTTGGTGAGCAGTTCTTC. Translated, it gives CASSQVRGGRVGEQFF.